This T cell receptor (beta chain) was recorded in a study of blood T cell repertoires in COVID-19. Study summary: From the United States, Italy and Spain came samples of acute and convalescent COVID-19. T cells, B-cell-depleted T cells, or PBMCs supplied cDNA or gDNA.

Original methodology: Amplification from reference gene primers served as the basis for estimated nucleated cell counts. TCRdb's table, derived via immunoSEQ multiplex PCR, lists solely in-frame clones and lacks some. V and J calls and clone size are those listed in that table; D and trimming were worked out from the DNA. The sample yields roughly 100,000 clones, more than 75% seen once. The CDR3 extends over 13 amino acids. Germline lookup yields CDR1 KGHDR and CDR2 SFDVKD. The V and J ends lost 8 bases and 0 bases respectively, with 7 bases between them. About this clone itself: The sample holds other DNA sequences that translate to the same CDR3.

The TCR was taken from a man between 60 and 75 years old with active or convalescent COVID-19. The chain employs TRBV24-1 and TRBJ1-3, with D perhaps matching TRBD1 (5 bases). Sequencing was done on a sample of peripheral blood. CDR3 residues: CATTDSSGNTIYF. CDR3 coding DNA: TGTGCCACCACTGACAGCTCTGGAAACACCATATATTTT.